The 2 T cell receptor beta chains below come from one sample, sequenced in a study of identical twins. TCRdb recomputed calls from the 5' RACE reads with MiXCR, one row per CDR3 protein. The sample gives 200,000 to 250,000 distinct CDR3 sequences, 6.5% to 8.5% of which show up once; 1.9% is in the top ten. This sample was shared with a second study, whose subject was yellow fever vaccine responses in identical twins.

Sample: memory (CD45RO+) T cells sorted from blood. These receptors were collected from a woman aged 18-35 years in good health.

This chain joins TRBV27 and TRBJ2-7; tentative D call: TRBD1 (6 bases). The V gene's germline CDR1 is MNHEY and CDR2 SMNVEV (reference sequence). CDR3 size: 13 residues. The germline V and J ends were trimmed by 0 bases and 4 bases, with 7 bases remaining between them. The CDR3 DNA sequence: TGTGCCAGCAGTTTATCCACAGGGTACGAGCAGTACTTC. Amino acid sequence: CASSLSTGYEQYF.

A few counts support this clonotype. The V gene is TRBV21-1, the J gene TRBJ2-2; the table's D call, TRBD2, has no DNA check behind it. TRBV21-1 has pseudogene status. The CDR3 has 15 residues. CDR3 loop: CASNLAGEHTGELFF. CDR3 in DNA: TGTGCCAGCAATTTAGCGGGGGAACACACCGGGGAGCTGTTTTTT.